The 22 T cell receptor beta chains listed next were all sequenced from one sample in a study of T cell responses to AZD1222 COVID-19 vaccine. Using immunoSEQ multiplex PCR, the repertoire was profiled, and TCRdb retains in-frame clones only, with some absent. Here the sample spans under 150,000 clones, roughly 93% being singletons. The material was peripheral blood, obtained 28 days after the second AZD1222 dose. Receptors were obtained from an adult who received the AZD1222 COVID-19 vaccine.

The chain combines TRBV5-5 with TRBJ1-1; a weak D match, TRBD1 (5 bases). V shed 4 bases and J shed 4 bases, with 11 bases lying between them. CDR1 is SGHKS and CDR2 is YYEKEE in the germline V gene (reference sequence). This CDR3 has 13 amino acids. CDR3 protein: CASSKEGTTEAFF. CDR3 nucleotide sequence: TGTGCCAGCAGCAAAGAGGGGACCACTGAAGCTTTCTTT.

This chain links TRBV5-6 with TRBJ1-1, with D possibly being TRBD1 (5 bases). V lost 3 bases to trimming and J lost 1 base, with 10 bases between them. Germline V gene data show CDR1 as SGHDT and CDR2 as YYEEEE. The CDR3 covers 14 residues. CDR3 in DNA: TGTGCCAGCAGCTCGACAGTGGGGAACACTGAAGCTTTCTTT. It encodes CASSSTVGNTEAFF.

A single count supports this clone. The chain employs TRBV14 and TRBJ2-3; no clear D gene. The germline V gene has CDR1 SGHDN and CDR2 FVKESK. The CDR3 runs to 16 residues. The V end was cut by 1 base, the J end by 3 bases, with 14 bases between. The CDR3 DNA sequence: TGTGCCAGCAGCCAAGGGGATCCCCCGGCAACAGATACGCAGTATTTT. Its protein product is CASSQGDPPATDTQYF.

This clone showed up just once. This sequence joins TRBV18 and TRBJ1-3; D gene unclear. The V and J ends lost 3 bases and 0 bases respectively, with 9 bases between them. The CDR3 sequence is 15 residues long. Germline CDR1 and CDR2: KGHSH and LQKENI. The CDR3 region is CASSPSADSGNTIYF. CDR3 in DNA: TGTGCCAGCTCACCGTCGGCAGACTCTGGAAACACCATATATTTT.

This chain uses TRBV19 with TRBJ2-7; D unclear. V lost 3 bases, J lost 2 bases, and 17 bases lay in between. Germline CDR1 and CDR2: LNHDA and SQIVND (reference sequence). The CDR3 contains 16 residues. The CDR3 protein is CASSMAEGWGAYEQYF. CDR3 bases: TGTGCCAGTAGTATGGCGGAAGGTTGGGGTGCCTACGAGCAGTACTTC.

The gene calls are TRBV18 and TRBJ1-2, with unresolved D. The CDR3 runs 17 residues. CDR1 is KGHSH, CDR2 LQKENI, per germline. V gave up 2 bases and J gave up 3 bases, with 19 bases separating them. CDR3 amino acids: CASSPSPHGEIDYGYTF. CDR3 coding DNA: TGTGCCAGCTCACCATCGCCCCACGGGGAGATTGACTATGGCTACACCTTC.

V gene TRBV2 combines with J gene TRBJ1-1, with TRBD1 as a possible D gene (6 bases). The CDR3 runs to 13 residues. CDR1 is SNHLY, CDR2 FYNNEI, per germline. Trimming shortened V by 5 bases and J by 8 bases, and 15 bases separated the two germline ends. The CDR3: CASSRRQASEAFF. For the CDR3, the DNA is TGTGCCAGCAGTCGAAGACAGGCGTCAGAAGCTTTCTTT.

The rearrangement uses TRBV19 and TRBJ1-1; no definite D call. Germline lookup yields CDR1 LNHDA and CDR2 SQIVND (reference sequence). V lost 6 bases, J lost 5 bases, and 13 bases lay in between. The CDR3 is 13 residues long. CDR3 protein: CASREGWWTEAFF. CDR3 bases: TGTGCCAGTAGAGAGGGTTGGTGGACTGAAGCTTTCTTT.

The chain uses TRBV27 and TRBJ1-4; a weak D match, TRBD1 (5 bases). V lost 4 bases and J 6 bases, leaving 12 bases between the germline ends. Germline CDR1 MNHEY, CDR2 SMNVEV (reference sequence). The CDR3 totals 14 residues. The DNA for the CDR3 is TGTGCCAGCAGTTATCAGGGATTGGATGAAAAACTGTTTTTT. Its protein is CASSYQGLDEKLFF.

For the CDR3, the DNA is TGCAGTGCTAAGGGGGTTAATGAGCAGTTCTTC. It translates to CSAKGVNEQFF. V usage is TRBV20-1 and J usage is TRBJ2-1; TRBD1 might be the D (6 bases). This CDR3 spans 11 amino acids. Germline V gene sequence: CDR1 DFQATT, CDR2 SNEGSKA (reference sequence). Trimming stripped 4 bases from V and 7 bases from J, with 8 bases between.

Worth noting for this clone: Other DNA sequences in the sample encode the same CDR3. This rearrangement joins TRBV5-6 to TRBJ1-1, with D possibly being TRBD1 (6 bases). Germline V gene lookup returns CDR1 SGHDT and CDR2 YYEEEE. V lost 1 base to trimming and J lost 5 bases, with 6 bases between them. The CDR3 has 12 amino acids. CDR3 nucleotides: TGTGCCAGCAGCTTGAGGGGGACTGAAGCTTTCTTT. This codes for CASSLRGTEAFF.

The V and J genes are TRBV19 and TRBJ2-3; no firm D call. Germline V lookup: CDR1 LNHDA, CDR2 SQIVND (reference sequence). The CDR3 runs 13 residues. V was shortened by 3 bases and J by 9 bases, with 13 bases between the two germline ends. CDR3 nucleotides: TGTGCCAGTAGTATGATATCCCCCCCCACGCAGTATTTT. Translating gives CASSMISPPTQYF.

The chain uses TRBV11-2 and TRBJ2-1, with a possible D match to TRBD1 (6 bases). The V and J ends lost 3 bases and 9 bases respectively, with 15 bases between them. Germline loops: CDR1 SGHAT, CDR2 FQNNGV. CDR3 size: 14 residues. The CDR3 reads CASSLGHPYTEQFF. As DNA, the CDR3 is TGTGCCAGCAGCTTGGGACACCCTTATACTGAGCAGTTCTTC.

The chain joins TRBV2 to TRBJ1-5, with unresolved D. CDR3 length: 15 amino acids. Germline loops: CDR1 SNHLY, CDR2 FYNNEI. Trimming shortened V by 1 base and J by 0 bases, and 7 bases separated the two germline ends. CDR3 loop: CASSEDSYSNQPQHF. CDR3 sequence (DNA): TGTGCCAGCAGTGAAGACAGTTATAGCAATCAGCCCCAGCATTTT. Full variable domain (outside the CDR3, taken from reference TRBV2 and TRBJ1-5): EPEVTQTPSHQVTQMGQEVILRCVPISNHLYFYWYRQILGQKVEFLVSFYNNEISEKSEIFDDQFSVERPDGSNFTLKIRSTKLEDSAMYFCASSEDSYSNQPQHFGDGTRLSIL.

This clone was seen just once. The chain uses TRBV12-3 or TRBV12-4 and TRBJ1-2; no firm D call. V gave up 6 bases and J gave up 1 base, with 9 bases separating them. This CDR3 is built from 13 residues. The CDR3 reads CASSTRNNYGYTF. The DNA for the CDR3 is TGTGCCAGCAGCACCCGGAATAACTATGGCTACACCTTC.

CDR3 residues: CASSQQGPWNEQYF. The CDR3, as DNA: TGTGCCAGCTCACAACAGGGACCCTGGAACGAGCAGTACTTC. V gene TRBV18 combines with J gene TRBJ2-7, with D perhaps matching TRBD1 (6 bases). Germline V gene data show CDR1 as KGHSH and CDR2 as LQKENI. The V end lost 4 bases, the J end lost 5 bases, and 15 bases lay between the germline ends. The CDR3 extends over 14 amino acids.

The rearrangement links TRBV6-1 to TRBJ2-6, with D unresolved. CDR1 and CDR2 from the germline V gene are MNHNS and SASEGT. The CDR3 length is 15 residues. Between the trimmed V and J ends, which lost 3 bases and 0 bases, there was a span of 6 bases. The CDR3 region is CASSENYSGANVLTF. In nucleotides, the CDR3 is TGTGCCAGCAGTGAGAACTACTCTGGGGCCAACGTCCTGACTTTC.

The CDR3 nucleotides read TGTGCCAGCAGTCTGACAGGCTCTGGAAACACCATATATTTT. As protein: CASSLTGSGNTIYF. The chain uses TRBV6-5 and TRBJ1-3; D might be TRBD1 (6 bases). This CDR3 region has 14 residues. Per the germline V gene, CDR1 is MNHEY and CDR2 is SVGAGI. Trimming removed 5 bases from V and 0 bases from J, with 8 bases in between.

CDR3 DNA: TGTGCCAGCAGCTTCAGGGACAACACCGGGGAGCTGTTTTTT. It encodes CASSFRDNTGELFF. The J gene is TRBJ2-2, the V gene TRBV11-2, with D possibly being TRBD1 or TRBD2 (5 bases each). The CDR3 spans 14 residues. From germline, CDR1 is SGHAT and CDR2 FQNNGV. V was cut by 3 bases and J by 2 bases, with 7 bases left in between.

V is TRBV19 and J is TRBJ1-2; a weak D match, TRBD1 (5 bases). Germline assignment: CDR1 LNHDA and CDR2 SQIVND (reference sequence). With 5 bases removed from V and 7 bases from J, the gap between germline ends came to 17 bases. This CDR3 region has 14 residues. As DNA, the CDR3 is TGTGCCAGTAGTCTCGACGGGGCGCGCCCTGGCTACACCTTC. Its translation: CASSLDGARPGYTF.

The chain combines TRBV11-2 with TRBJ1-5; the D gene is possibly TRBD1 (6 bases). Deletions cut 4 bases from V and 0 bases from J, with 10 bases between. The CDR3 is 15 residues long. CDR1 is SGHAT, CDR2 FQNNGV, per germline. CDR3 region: CASSSQGNSNQPQHF. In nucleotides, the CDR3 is TGTGCCAGCAGCTCGCAGGGGAATAGCAATCAGCCCCAGCATTTT.

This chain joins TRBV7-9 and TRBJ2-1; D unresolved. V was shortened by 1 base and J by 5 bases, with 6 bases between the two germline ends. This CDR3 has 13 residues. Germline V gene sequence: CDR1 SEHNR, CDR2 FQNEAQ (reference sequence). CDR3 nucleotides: TGTGCCAGCAGCTTAGGGTTGAACAATGAGCAGTTCTTC. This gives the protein CASSLGLNNEQFF.